Below are 27 T cell receptor beta chains sequenced from a single sample in a study of beta chain features in type 1 diabetes. The authors reverse transcribed all of the isolated RNA, so sequencing captured expressed TCRB transcripts. Sequencing used immunoSEQ multiplex PCR; TCRdb keeps in-frame clones, though not all of them. The top ten hold 0.019% of the sample, which has 200,000 to 300,000 clones, approximately 14% seen once. Study results and caveats: TCRB CDR3s were moderately but significantly shorter in Type 1 diabetes patients in all four CD4+ subsets.

The antigens these receptors bind are not known. Sequenced sample: naive CD4+ T cells from blood. The source is a man aged 25 to 40 with type 1 diabetes.

The V gene is TRBV10-1, the J gene TRBJ2-1; the match to TRBD2 covers 8 bases. This CDR3 comprises 16 residues. The germline V gene encodes CDR1 WNHNN and CDR2 SYGVQD (reference sequence). After removal of 3 bases from V and 3 bases from J, the junction contained 7 bases not matched to a gene. The CDR3 nucleotides are TGCGCCAGCAGTGACCGTCTAGCGGGTAGCTACAATGAGCAGTTCTTC. This encodes CASSDRLAGSYNEQFF.

This clone was picked up a small number of times. This chain joins TRBV30 and TRBJ1-3; 8 bases match TRBD1. CDR1 and CDR2 (germline): GTSNPN, SVGIG (reference sequence). V was clipped by 4 bases and J by 4 bases; unmatched bases: 9. There are 15 residues in the CDR3. The CDR3 loop reads CAWTQGAMAGNTIYF. CDR3 sequence (DNA): TGTGCCTGGACGCAGGGGGCGATGGCAGGAAACACCATATATTTT.

Only a few counts were recorded for this clone. The genes are TRBV5-4 and TRBJ1-1, with no clear D. V lost 5 bases to trimming and J lost 5 bases, with 10 bases between them. This CDR3 is built from 12 residues. In germline, CDR1 is SGHNT, CDR2 YYREEE (reference sequence). The CDR3 here is CASSGERTEAFF. CDR3 DNA: TGTGCCAGCAGTGGGGAGCGAACTGAAGCTTTCTTT.

The rearrangement joins TRBV4-1 to TRBJ2-3, with D perhaps TRBD1 (6 bases). Germline V gives CDR1 MGHRA, CDR2 YSYEKL. This CDR3 contains 16 residues. Trimming removed 2 bases from V and 4 bases from J, with 16 bases in between. Here the CDR3 reads CASSQQGSPSPDTQYF. DNA of the CDR3: TGCGCCAGCAGCCAACAGGGGTCCCCCTCCCCAGATACGCAGTATTTT.

This clone was counted between two and nine times. This rearrangement joins TRBV10-3 to TRBJ2-2, with a tentative D call TRBD2 (5 bases). The CDR3 runs to 16 residues. V was pared by 4 bases and J by 0 bases, with 12 bases between. Germline V lookup: CDR1 ENHRY, CDR2 SYGVKD. The CDR3 is CAISGGGAANTGELFF. CDR3 nucleotide sequence: TGTGCCATCAGTGGTGGAGGAGCCGCGAACACCGGGGAGCTGTTTTTT.

This chain connects TRBV4-1 to TRBJ2-1; D ambiguous. The CDR3 is 14 residues long. Germline loops: CDR1 MGHRA, CDR2 YSYEKL. The germline V and J ends were trimmed by 4 bases and 15 bases, with 22 bases remaining between them. The CDR3 nucleotides are TGCGCCAGCAGCCCACAAGAAGTCCAGGCGTCGCCGTTCTTC. It encodes CASSPQEVQASPFF.

Comment on this clone: Other DNA sequences within the sample encode an identical CDR3. The rearrangement uses TRBV5-1 and TRBJ1-1, with 7 bases lining up with TRBD1. The length of the CDR3 is 14 residues. Looked up from germline, CDR1 is SGHRS and CDR2 is YFSETQ. Trimming cost V 2 bases and J 2 bases; bases outside gene matches: 3. CDR3 protein: CASSLTGENTEAFF. The CDR3 DNA reads TGCGCCAGCAGCTTAACAGGGGAAAACACTGAAGCTTTCTTT.

The V gene is TRBV18, the J gene TRBJ2-3; TRBD1 matches at 8 bases. Germline V CDR1 and CDR2: KGHSH, LQKENI. The CDR3 runs 14 residues. V trimming: 3 bases; J trimming: 7 bases; junction bases outside the gene matches: 6. The CDR3 loop reads CASSPVTGENTQYF. For the CDR3, the DNA is TGTGCCAGCTCACCCGTGACAGGGGAAAATACGCAGTATTTT.

The genes are TRBV5-1 and TRBJ2-7; tentatively, D is TRBD2 (5 bases). Germline-derived CDR1 and CDR2 are SGHRS and YFSETQ. This CDR3 is built from 13 residues. V lost 5 bases to trimming and J lost 6 bases, with 15 bases between them. The CDR3: CASREDLRGEQYF. CDR3 DNA: TGCGCCAGCAGGGAGGACCTGCGAGGCGAGCAGTACTTC.

This clone was seen only a few times. This chain connects TRBV18 to TRBJ1-1, with D possibly matching TRBD1 (6 bases). This CDR3 spans 13 amino acids. Germline CDR1 and CDR2: KGHSH and LQKENI. Deletions cut 6 bases from V and 8 bases from J, with 16 bases between. Here the CDR3 reads CASSPTTGSEAFF. CDR3 coding DNA: TGTGCCAGCTCCCCTACGACAGGTTCAGAAGCTTTCTTT.

This clone showed up just a few times. The chain couples TRBV5-1 to TRBJ2-1; the match to TRBD2 covers 14 bases. Germline V gene data show CDR1 as SGHRS and CDR2 as YFSETQ. With 5 bases clipped from V and 8 bases from J, the junction kept 6 bases outside the gene matches. The CDR3 sequence is 15 residues long. The CDR3 nucleotides read TGCGCCAGCAGAGAGGGACTAGCGGGAGTTGATGAGCAGTTCTTC. This encodes CASREGLAGVDEQFF.

This clone was found a few times. This same CDR3 is encoded by further DNA sequences in the sample. The rearrangement links TRBV30 to TRBJ1-4, with 8 bases matching TRBD1. J gave up 8 bases and V 2 bases, and 1 base lay outside the gene matches. The germline CDR1 and CDR2 sequences are GTSNPN and SVGIG (reference sequence). The CDR3 loop spans 12 amino acids. The CDR3 nucleotides are TGTGCCTGGAGTCGACAGGGGGAAAAACTGTTTTTT. Translated: CAWSRQGEKLFF.

J is TRBJ1-4 and V is TRBV18, with D unclear. This CDR3 contains 13 residues. The V end was cut by 5 bases, the J end by 6 bases, with 10 bases between. In germline, CDR1 is KGHSH, CDR2 LQKENI. This CDR3 is CASSVQGDEKLFF. The CDR3 bases are TGTGCCAGCTCAGTCCAAGGAGATGAAAAACTGTTTTTT.

The CDR3 loop is CATKSGGFMETQYF. The CDR3 coding sequence is TGCGCCACCAAGAGCGGGGGCTTTATGGAGACCCAGTACTTC. The rearrangement uses TRBV5-1 and TRBJ2-5; 8 bases align to TRBD2. V was clipped by 9 bases and J by 5 bases; unmatched bases: 12. The CDR3 is made up of 14 amino acids. The germline V gene has CDR1 SGHRS and CDR2 YFSETQ.

The chain uses TRBV29-1 and TRBJ1-2; D is perhaps TRBD1 (5 bases). This CDR3 spans 13 amino acids. Germline V lookup: CDR1 SQVTM, CDR2 ANQGSEA. Trimming stripped 3 bases from V and 7 bases from J, with 15 bases between. DNA for the CDR3: TGCAGCGTTGAGTTGCCAGGGACTGGTGGCTACACCTTC. Residues: CSVELPGTGGYTF.

This clone was found a few times. The genes are TRBV4-1 and TRBJ2-7; the match to TRBD2 covers 11 bases. The CDR3 is 17 residues long. CDR1 and CDR2 from the germline V gene are MGHRA and YSYEKL. Losses at the gene ends were 1 base for V and 6 bases for J; bases not matched to a gene: 11. The CDR3 coding sequence is TGCGCCAGCAGCCAAGGCGTGGGGCTAGCGGGAGGATCCGAGCAGTACTTC. It specifies CASSQGVGLAGGSEQYF.

This clone appeared a few times. The rearrangement joins TRBV7-2 to TRBJ1-3, with D hard to call. V lost 5 bases and J 4 bases, leaving 15 bases between the germline ends. There are 15 residues in the CDR3. Germline lookup yields CDR1 SGHTA and CDR2 FQGNSA. The CDR3 loop reads CASSERWTGGNTIYF. In DNA, the CDR3 is TGTGCCAGCAGCGAGAGGTGGACTGGGGGAAACACCATATATTTT.

This clone was detected only a few times. CDR3: CASSQEVTGGRTEAFF. In nucleotides, the CDR3 is TGCGCCAGCAGCCAAGAGGTGACAGGGGGCCGGACTGAAGCTTTCTTT. This chain joins TRBV4-1 and TRBJ1-1; 10 bases map to TRBD1. The CDR3 spans 16 residues. Germline lookup yields CDR1 MGHRA and CDR2 YSYEKL. With 0 bases clipped from V and 5 bases from J, the junction kept 6 bases outside the gene matches.

This clone turned up a few times. This sequence joins TRBV6-1 and TRBJ2-1, with D tentatively TRBD2 (6 bases). The CDR3 has 13 amino acids. V gave up 8 bases and J gave up 7 bases, with 15 bases separating them. In germline, CDR1 is MNHNS, CDR2 SASEGT. CDR3 protein: CASRDSLGNEQFF. The CDR3 DNA follows: TGTGCCAGCCGGGACTCACTAGGGAATGAGCAGTTCTTC.

The V call is TRBV11-2, the J call TRBJ1-1; a possible D gene is TRBD1 (6 bases). V was trimmed by 1 base and J by 3 bases, leaving 6 bases between them. Germline CDR1 SGHAT, CDR2 FQNNGV. The CDR3 is made up of 13 amino acids. The CDR3 is CASSLGTDTEAFF. In nucleotides, the CDR3 is TGTGCCAGCAGCTTAGGGACAGACACTGAAGCTTTCTTT.

The chain employs TRBV19 and TRBJ2-7; D possibly corresponds to TRBD2 (5 bases). Germline CDR1 reads LNHDA; CDR2 reads SQIVND (reference sequence). The CDR3 has 15 amino acids. V lost 3 bases to trimming and J lost 3 bases, with 15 bases between them. The CDR3 nucleotides are TGTGCCAGTAGTATGCCCGGGAAGGAAAACTACGAGCAGTACTTC. This sequence encodes CASSMPGKENYEQYF.

This clone appeared a few times. V and J are TRBV14 and TRBJ2-6, with a tentative D call TRBD1 (5 bases). From germline, CDR1 is SGHDN and CDR2 FVKESK. V was trimmed by 1 base and J by 2 bases, leaving 9 bases between them. The length of the CDR3 is 16 residues. This CDR3 reads CASSQAGSPGANVLTF. DNA of the CDR3: TGTGCCAGCAGCCAAGCAGGGTCCCCTGGGGCCAACGTCCTGACTTTC.

This clone has more than one count but fewer than ten. V gene TRBV7-9 combines with J gene TRBJ1-1, with 7 bases fitting TRBD1. Germline V gene data show CDR1 as SEHNR and CDR2 as FQNEAQ (reference sequence). The V segment lost 1 base and the J segment 1 base; nucleotides outside the gene matches: 9. This CDR3 comprises 17 residues. Written as DNA, the CDR3 is TGTGCCAGCAGCTTAGGAACCTACAGGGGCGAGAACACTGAAGCTTTCTTT. Its protein product is CASSLGTYRGENTEAFF.

The chain has TRBV11-2 and TRBJ2-4; 8 nucleotides align to TRBD2. This CDR3 comprises 12 residues. Germline-derived CDR1 and CDR2 are SGHAT and FQNNGV. V lost 5 bases and J lost 12; bases outside the gene matches: 6. CDR3 loop: CASSPREGSQYF. DNA for the CDR3: TGTGCCAGCAGCCCACGGGAGGGGTCTCAGTACTTC. The whole variable domain, filled in from reference TRBV11-2 and TRBJ2-4, reads EAGVAQSPRYKIIEKRQSVAFWCNPISGHATLYWYQQILGQGPKLLIQFQNNGVVDDSQLPKDRFSAERLKGVDSTLKIQPAKLEDSAVYLCASSPREGSQYFGAGTRLSVL.

The table lists this clone with a few counts. At one boundary the junction diverges from the germline segment, which might be a read error. V gene TRBV25-1 combines with J gene TRBJ1-5; D uncertain. Per germline, CDR1 MGHDK and CDR2 SYGVNS. The CDR3 is made up of 15 amino acids. The CDR3 sequence is CASSESGGSSQPQHF. The CDR3, as DNA: TGTGCCAGCAGTGAATCGGGAGGTAGCAGTCAGCCCCAGCATTTT.

The genes are TRBV4-1 and TRBJ1-2; 10 nucleotides align to TRBD1. The CDR3 loop spans 18 amino acids. The junction had 11 bases not matched to a gene; V was cut back by 0 bases and J by 4 bases. Germline V gene lookup returns CDR1 MGHRA and CDR2 YSYEKL. CDR3 nucleotide sequence: TGCGCCAGCAGCCAAGAGGCGGGGACAGGGGCCTCCGTCTATGGCTACACCTTC. Protein product: CASSQEAGTGASVYGYTF.

V usage is TRBV7-2 and J usage is TRBJ2-1, with TRBD1 matching over 11 bases. This CDR3 is 16 amino acids long. CDR1 is SGHTA and CDR2 is FQGNSA in the germline V gene. Trimming cost V 0 bases and J 7 bases; bases outside gene matches: 5. The CDR3 region is CASSLAGTGGQNEQFF. CDR3 sequence (DNA): TGTGCCAGCAGCTTAGCCGGGACAGGGGGTCAGAATGAGCAGTTCTTC. Full variable domain (remainder filled in from reference TRBV7-2 and TRBJ2-1): GAGVSQSPSNKVTEKGKDVELRCDPISGHTALYWYRQSLGQGLEFLIYFQGNSAPDKSGLPSDRFSAERTGGSVSTLTIQRTQQEDSAVYLCASSLAGTGGQNEQFFGPGTRLTVL.